A selection of T cell receptor beta chains follows, all from one sample in a study of T cell repertoires in cytomegalovirus infection. MiXCR was run by TCRdb on the reads, yielding one entry per CDR3 protein. The repertoire has some 700,000 distinct CDR3 sequences, roughly 35% of them found once; the top ten carry 2.8%. The sample consisted of PBMCs. The receptor source for this set is a human donor in good health (CMV status not recorded). Some clones in this sample may be carry-over from other donors' samples. Each CDR3 is given with its conserved first and last residue. The D gene is left open where the match is weak. Clone size is stated in some rows and not others, as once, few, many or a class when expanded.

J: TRBJ2-2; D: TRBD1; length: 16; V: TRBV7-6; size: -; CDR3: CASSLDRGPYTGELFF; DNA: TGTGCCAGCAGCTTAGATAGGGGGCCTTACACCGGGGAGCTGTTTTTT
J: TRBJ2-1; D: -; length: 15; V: TRBV11-3; size: -; CDR3: CASSAGRSPYNEQFF; DNA: TGTGCCAGCAGCGCCGGACGGAGCCCTTACAATGAGCAGTTCTTC
J: TRBJ2-7; D: TRBD2; length: 15; V: TRBV20-1; size: -; CDR3: CSARPLADPSYEQYF; DNA: TGCAGTGCTAGACCACTAGCGGATCCCTCCTACGAGCAGTACTTC
J: TRBJ2-2; D: TRBD2; length: 16; V: TRBV5-4; size: -; CDR3: CASSSISGMGTGELFF; DNA: TGTGCCAGCAGCTCCATTAGCGGGATGGGCACCGGGGAGCTGTTTTTT
J: TRBJ1-6; D: -; length: 15; V: TRBV20-1; size: -; CDR3: CSAASGVLDNSPLHF; DNA: TGCAGTGCGGCCTCAGGGGTTCTGGATAATTCACCCCTCCACTTT
J: TRBJ2-1; D: -; length: 14; V: TRBV28; size: few; CDR3: CASSPLQGNNEQFF; DNA: TGTGCCAGCAGCCCCCTCCAGGGGAACAATGAGCAGTTCTTC
J: TRBJ1-6; D: -; length: 12; V: TRBV5-6; size: -; CDR3: CASNVGGSPLHF; DNA: TGTGCCAGCAATGTGGGAGGCTCACCCCTCCACTTT
J: TRBJ2-1; D: TRBD2; length: 14; V: TRBV9; size: -; CDR3: CASSAGTSGRAEFF; DNA: TGTGCCAGCAGCGCGGGGACTAGCGGGAGGGCCGAGTTCTTC
J: TRBJ2-5; D: TRBD1; length: 15; V: TRBV12-3/TRBV12-4; size: few; CDR3: CASRLGQGPGETQYF; DNA: TGTGCCAGCAGACTCGGACAGGGACCGGGAGAGACCCAGTACTTC
J: TRBJ1-2; D: TRBD1; length: 17; V: TRBV9; size: -; CDR3: CASSVGGQVGQSYGYTF; DNA: TGTGCCAGCAGCGTAGGGGGTCAGGTGGGACAGAGCTATGGCTACACCTTC
J: TRBJ1-2; D: TRBD1; length: 14; V: TRBV6-6; size: -; CDR3: CASTQHRGNYGYTF; DNA: TGTGCCAGCACTCAGCACAGGGGTAACTATGGCTACACCTTC
J: TRBJ2-3; D: TRBD2; length: 18; V: TRBV11-2; size: -; CDR3: CASSLVQRGRRRTDTQYF; DNA: TGTGCCAGCAGCTTAGTTCAGCGGGGACGTCGCCGCACAGATACGCAGTATTTT
J: TRBJ2-7; D: TRBD1; length: 15; V: TRBV27; size: few; CDR3: CASSTRTGPGYEQYF; DNA: TGTGCCAGCAGTACCAGGACAGGGCCAGGGTACGAGCAGTACTTC
J: TRBJ2-1; D: TRBD2; length: 14; V: TRBV7-3; size: many; CDR3: CASSLTSGVNEQFF; DNA: TGTGCCAGCAGCTTAACTAGCGGGGTCAATGAGCAGTTCTTC
J: TRBJ2-7; D: TRBD2; length: 14; V: TRBV20-1; size: once; CDR3: CSAKGLAGVHEQYF; DNA: TGCAGTGCTAAGGGACTAGCGGGAGTACACGAGCAGTACTTC
J: TRBJ1-6; D: TRBD1; length: 15; V: TRBV28; size: -; CDR3: CASRTSGTGGAPLHF; DNA: TGTGCCAGCAGAACTAGCGGGACAGGTGGGGCACCCCTCCACTTT
J: TRBJ1-1; D: TRBD1; length: 13; V: TRBV28; size: few; CDR3: CASSPGGWTEAFF; DNA: TGTGCCAGCAGCCCAGGGGGTTGGACTGAAGCTTTCTTT
J: TRBJ1-6; D: TRBD1; length: 16; V: TRBV19; size: few; CDR3: CASSILAGQGNSPLHF; DNA: TGTGCCAGTAGTATCTTAGCCGGACAGGGGAATTCACCCCTCCACTTT
J: TRBJ1-1; D: -; length: 14; V: TRBV7-9; size: -; CDR3: CASSFNVKNTEAFF; DNA: TGTGCCAGCAGCTTCAACGTAAAGAACACTGAAGCTTTCTTT
J: TRBJ2-1; D: -; length: 15; V: TRBV19; size: -; CDR3: CASTPRGVWNNEQFF; DNA: TGTGCCAGTACTCCCCGGGGAGTTTGGAACAATGAGCAGTTCTTC
J: TRBJ1-1; D: -; length: 12; V: TRBV10-3; size: -; CDR3: CAIAEAGTEAFF; DNA: TGTGCCATCGCCGAAGCGGGCACTGAAGCTTTCTTT
J: TRBJ1-5; D: -; length: 15; V: TRBV6-1; size: few; CDR3: CASSEWGYSNQPQHF; DNA: TGTGCCAGCAGTGAATGGGGGTATAGCAATCAGCCCCAGCATTTT
J: TRBJ1-5; D: -; length: 16; V: TRBV2; size: -; CDR3: CASSEDRTTSNQPQHF; DNA: TGTGCCAGCAGTGAAGATCGGACAACTAGCAATCAGCCCCAGCATTTT
J: TRBJ2-5; D: -; length: 13; V: TRBV28; size: -; CDR3: CASSFRNQETQYF; DNA: TGTGCCAGCAGTTTTCGGAACCAAGAGACCCAGTACTTC
J: TRBJ2-7; D: -; length: 13; V: TRBV7-2; size: many; CDR3: CASTKTATYEQYF; DNA: TGTGCCAGCACCAAGACTGCCACCTACGAGCAGTACTTC
J: TRBJ2-1; D: TRBD2; length: 14; V: TRBV4-1; size: once; CDR3: CASSQSSGGNEQFF; DNA: TGCGCCAGCAGCCAGTCGAGCGGGGGCAATGAGCAGTTCTTC
J: TRBJ1-2; D: -; length: 17; V: TRBV7-3; size: few; CDR3: CASSLTAGGSGGVGYTF; DNA: TGTGCCAGCAGCTTAACCGCCGGTGGGTCAGGAGGGGTCGGCTACACCTTC
J: TRBJ2-7; D: -; length: 15; V: TRBV20-1; size: -; CDR3: CSARDHRGNSYEQYF; DNA: TGCAGTGCTAGAGATCACCGGGGGAACTCCTACGAGCAGTACTTC
J: TRBJ1-5; D: TRBD1; length: 14; V: TRBV12-3/TRBV12-4; size: few; CDR3: CASSQTGINQPQHF; DNA: TGTGCCAGCAGCCAGACAGGGATCAATCAGCCCCAGCATTTT
J: TRBJ2-3; D: TRBD2; length: 14; V: TRBV7-3; size: -; CDR3: CASSPGLAIDTQYF; DNA: TGTGCCAGCAGCCCTGGACTAGCCATAGATACGCAGTATTTT
J: TRBJ2-5; D: -; length: 13; V: TRBV11-2; size: -; CDR3: CASSLETVETQYF; DNA: TGTGCCAGCAGCTTAGAGACCGTGGAGACCCAGTACTTC
J: TRBJ2-7; D: TRBD2; length: 18; V: TRBV2; size: few; CDR3: CASSEEALAGVEFYEQYF; DNA: TGTGCCAGCAGTGAAGAGGCACTAGCGGGAGTGGAATTCTACGAGCAGTACTTC
J: TRBJ2-5; D: -; length: 17; V: TRBV4-1; size: few; CDR3: CASSHPWGQTYQETQYF; DNA: TGCGCCAGCAGCCACCCTTGGGGGCAGACGTACCAAGAGACCCAGTACTTC
J: TRBJ1-2; D: -; length: 15; V: TRBV7-9; size: many; CDR3: CASTLVGQSNYGYTF; DNA: TGTGCCAGCACCCTAGTCGGACAGAGCAACTATGGCTACACCTTC
J: TRBJ2-1; D: -; length: 16; V: TRBV5-6; size: few; CDR3: CASSLVQVTSYNEQFF; DNA: TGTGCCAGCAGCTTGGTACAGGTCACCTCCTACAATGAGCAGTTCTTC
J: TRBJ2-6; D: -; length: 16; V: TRBV7-9; size: -; CDR3: CASSFSGVWGANVLTF; DNA: TGTGCCAGCAGCTTTTCAGGAGTGTGGGGGGCCAACGTCCTGACTTTC
J: TRBJ2-7; D: -; length: 12; V: TRBV2; size: -; CDR3: CASSEPWSEQYF; DNA: TGTGCCAGCAGTGAGCCGTGGAGCGAGCAGTACTTC
J: TRBJ2-5; D: -; length: 15; V: TRBV6-1; size: many; CDR3: CASREIWQVQETQYF; DNA: TGTGCCAGCAGAGAGATCTGGCAGGTCCAAGAGACCCAGTACTTC
J: TRBJ1-2; D: -; length: 15; V: TRBV4-1; size: -; CDR3: CASSQVFGADYGYTF; DNA: TGCGCCAGCAGCCAAGTCTTCGGGGCTGACTATGGCTACACCTTC
J: TRBJ1-2; D: -; length: 13; V: TRBV6-1; size: -; CDR3: CASSSGERRGYTF; DNA: TGTGCCAGCAGCTCGGGGGAACGGCGTGGCTACACCTTC
J: TRBJ2-2; D: -; length: 17; V: TRBV4-1; size: few; CDR3: CASSQVPGQGFTGELFF; DNA: TGCGCCAGCAGCCAAGTGCCGGGACAAGGATTCACCGGGGAGCTGTTTTTT
J: TRBJ2-3; D: TRBD2; length: 18; V: TRBV7-2; size: few; CDR3: CASSLKGLAGVGSDTQYF; DNA: TGTGCCAGCAGCTTAAAGGGACTAGCGGGAGTGGGATCGGATACGCAGTATTTT
J: TRBJ1-4; D: -; length: 15; V: TRBV7-7; size: few; CDR3: CASSLAKSANEKLFF; DNA: TGTGCTAGCAGCTTAGCTAAGAGTGCCAATGAAAAACTGTTTTTT
J: TRBJ2-7; D: TRBD1; length: 15; V: TRBV7-6; size: few; CDR3: CASSSNVGQGNEQYF; DNA: TGTGCCAGCAGCTCAAACGTAGGACAGGGGAACGAGCAGTACTTC
J: TRBJ2-3; D: -; length: 13; V: TRBV20-1; size: once; CDR3: CSPPGPQTDTQYF; DNA: TGCAGTCCCCCGGGGCCCCAAACTGATACGCAGTATTTT